This T cell receptor (beta chain) was identified in a study of cytomegalovirus exposure and HLA in healthy donors. General study points: As was reported, the classifier diagnosed cytomegalovirus status with high specificity and sensitivity. An analysis done earlier found most TCR beta V segments productive about 90% or about 30% of the time. Common viral pathogens seemed to be connected with several of the most significant clusters, according to a later analysis. As a later analysis showed, a missense DCLRE1C variant was linked to trimming of TCR beta V- and J-genes.

This clone was detected once. As yet, its antigen is unknown. Compared with germline, one end of the junction differs, possibly owing to a read error. Germline V CDR1 and CDR2: PRHDT, FYEKMQ (reference sequence). The CDR3 consists of 12 residues. PCR amplification relied on 60 Vbeta primers (plus 13 Jbeta primers). Generated by immunoSEQ multiplex PCR, the TCRdb table keeps only in-frame clones and is missing some. The table has more than 100,000 clones, 75% to 85% seen once. This chain uses TRBV13 with TRBJ1-1; D ambiguous. The sequenced material came from PBMCs. The origin of this receptor is a woman in her forties or fifties in good health and CMV-seropositive. CDR3 coding DNA: TGTGCCAGCGGCTTCTCGAACACTGAAGCTTTCTTT. It is translated as CASGFSNTEAFF.